The T cell receptor (beta chain) described here comes from a study of T cell responses to AZD1222 COVID-19 vaccine. The CDR3 runs 15 residues. The ends were cut back, 0 bases at V and 5 bases at J, with 13 bases in the middle. CDR1 is SGHTA, CDR2 FQGNSA, per germline. Findings and caveats of the study: Researchers took repertoire samples only after the peak T cell response had come. Clonal diversity was possibly underestimated; the donors were predominantly white British and more often female.

Remarks on this clone: The antigen remains unidentified.

The protocol was immunoSEQ multiplex PCR, while the TCRdb copy is restricted to in-frame clones and leaves out a portion. The sample has fewer than 150,000 clones, 93% seen once; the top ten hold 0.85% to 0.95%. This TCR came from an adult in good health. J is TRBJ2-5 and V is TRBV7-2; the D gene could be TRBD1 or TRBD2 (6 bases each). The material sequenced was peripheral blood, taken on day 0 of AZD1222 vaccination. The CDR3 region has the DNA TGTGCCAGCAGCTTAGCGTTCGGGGGCGCGGAGACCCAGTACTTC. Translating gives CASSLAFGGAETQYF.